These 31 T cell receptor beta chains came from one sample sequenced in a study of graft-versus-host responses after intestinal transplantation (dated by TCRdb to the early 2020s). Library generation was performed with the immunoSEQ multiplex PCR assay. TCRdb provides this immuneACCESS table in a form limited to in-frame rearrangements. Some clones are lacking; in checked studies, under half of them reflect an unresolved V gene, and why the rest are absent is not known. This sample is represented by around 9,800 clones; around four fifths of them were singletons. Together, the top ten hold approximately 25% of the sample. Intraepithelial and lamina propria lymphocytes were isolated from graft specimens using dithiothreitol, EDTA incubations and collagenase D digestion. Material: ileum tissue, obtained less than 550 days after intestinal transplant. The receptors originated from a human patient who received an intestinal transplant, so some T cells may come from the graft donor.

This chain connects TRBV6-5 to TRBJ1-2, with 7 bases identical to TRBD1. Germline CDR1 reads MNHEY; CDR2 reads SVGAGI. This CDR3 is built from 15 residues. The trim removed 5 bases at V and 4 bases at J, leaving 10 bases unmatched. The CDR3 nucleotides read TGTGCCAGCAGTGTAACCGGGACAGCCTTCTATGGCTACACCTTC. Amino acids: CASSVTGTAFYGYTF.

The chain employs TRBV7-2 and TRBJ1-2; D might be TRBD1 (6 bases). This CDR3 comprises 15 residues. Germline CDR1 is SGHTA and CDR2 is FQGNSA. Trimming left V 5 bases short and J 6 bases short, with 19 bases between. The CDR3 bases are TGTGCCAGCAGCCCGTCCATTTCAAACAGGGATGGCTACACCTTC. It encodes CASSPSISNRDGYTF.

V usage is TRBV27 and J usage is TRBJ1-2, with D perhaps TRBD1 (5 bases). The CDR3 consists of 15 residues. Per germline, CDR1 MNHEY and CDR2 SMNVEV (reference sequence). Between the trimmed V and J ends, which lost 0 bases and 3 bases, there was a span of 11 bases. Here the CDR3 reads CASSLSTRVDYGYTF. In DNA, the CDR3 is TGTGCCAGCAGTTTATCTACCAGGGTGGACTATGGCTACACCTTC.

The chain joins TRBV13 to TRBJ2-7, with 10 bases aligning to TRBD2. V was pared by 5 bases and J by 4 bases, with 11 bases of the junction left unmatched. This CDR3 has 16 amino acids. CDR1 is PRHDT and CDR2 is FYEKMQ in the germline V gene (reference sequence). The CDR3 loop is CASSNPPSGSGYEQYF. DNA of the CDR3: TGTGCCAGCAGCAACCCCCCTAGCGGGAGTGGATACGAGCAGTACTTC.

V usage is TRBV5-4 and J usage is TRBJ2-5; D unresolved. This CDR3 has 15 residues. V lost 0 bases and J lost 2, with 11 bases in between. Germline V lookup: CDR1 SGHNT, CDR2 YYREEE (reference sequence). The CDR3 region is CASSLGLGTQETQYF. CDR3 nucleotide sequence: TGTGCCAGCAGCTTGGGACTGGGTACTCAAGAGACCCAGTACTTC.

V is TRBV6-4 and J is TRBJ1-5; 11 positions match TRBD1. This CDR3 comprises 16 residues. V lost 5 bases to trimming and J lost 4 bases; unmatched junction nucleotides: 7. Germline CDR1 is MRHNA and CDR2 is SNTAGT. The CDR3 DNA follows: TGTGCCAGCAGTCAACCCGGGACAGGGGGAAATCAGCCCCAGCATTTT. Its translation is CASSQPGTGGNQPQHF.

Concerning this clone itself: Other DNA variants within this sample encode the same CDR3. This chain uses TRBV10-2 with TRBJ1-2; perhaps TRBD1 as D (6 bases). The germline gives CDR1 WSHSY, CDR2 SAAADI. CDR3 size: 13 residues. Trimming removed 3 bases from V and 3 bases from J, with 8 bases in between. The CDR3 reads CASSEGGDYGYTF. The CDR3 DNA reads as TGCGCCAGCAGTGAAGGGGGGGACTATGGCTACACCTTC.

Only one count was recorded for this clone. The chain joins TRBV19 to TRBJ1-1; 11 bases line up with TRBD1. Germline V gene sequence: CDR1 LNHDA, CDR2 SQIVND (reference sequence). The V and J ends lost 7 bases and 5 bases, in that order; junction bases with no gene match: 9. The CDR3 spans 15 residues. The CDR3 sequence: CASTEYRDRGTEAFF. The CDR3 coding sequence is TGTGCCAGTACCGAATACCGGGACAGGGGGACTGAAGCTTTCTTT.

The CDR3 DNA reads as TGTGCCAGCATGCCGGGACAAGTGAACACTGAAGCTTTCTTT. Protein product: CASMPGQVNTEAFF. This chain joins TRBV2 and TRBJ1-1; tentative D call: TRBD1 (6 bases). This CDR3 spans 14 amino acids. Trimming took off 7 bases at V and 0 bases at J, with 12 bases between the two ends. Germline CDR1 reads SNHLY; CDR2 reads FYNNEI.

This sequence joins TRBV11-1 and TRBJ2-5, with TRBD2 matching over 9 bases. Unmatched junction bases numbered 19, after V lost 7 bases and J lost 1 base. This CDR3 region has 19 residues. Germline-derived CDR1 and CDR2 are SGHAT and FQDESV (reference sequence). Here the CDR3 reads CASTPFFYEREEPQETQYF. The CDR3 region has the DNA TGTGCCAGCACCCCCTTTTTTTACGAGCGGGAGGAGCCCCAAGAGACCCAGTACTTC.

V usage is TRBV2 and J usage is TRBJ1-3; D unresolved. Trimming shortened V by 3 bases and J by 0 bases, and 3 bases separated the two germline ends. This CDR3 comprises 13 residues. Germline values: CDR1 SNHLY, CDR2 FYNNEI. This CDR3 reads CASSDNSGNTIYF. The CDR3 DNA reads as TGTGCCAGCAGTGATAACTCTGGAAACACCATATATTTT.

The chain combines TRBV28 with TRBJ1-3, with D tentatively TRBD1 (6 bases). CDR3 length: 16 amino acids. The ends were cut back, 6 bases at V and 1 base at J, with 16 bases in the middle. Germline CDR1 and CDR2: MDHEN and SYDVKM. The CDR3 protein is CASRLGGRGSGNTIYF. The CDR3 DNA reads as TGTGCCAGCAGACTTGGGGGGAGGGGGTCTGGAAACACCATATATTTT.

This clone occurred a few times. This chain links TRBV9 with TRBJ2-2; TRBD2 matches 7 bases. Trimming removed 4 bases from V and 7 bases from J; junction bases left unmatched: 13. The germline CDR1 and CDR2 sequences are SGDLS and YYNGEE. The CDR3 runs 16 residues. The CDR3 DNA is TGTGCCAGCAGCTCCCGCGGGGGAGGGATTGGCGGGGAGCTGTTTTTT. It codes for CASSSRGGGIGGELFF.

This clone has only a few counts. This chain connects TRBV10-3 to TRBJ1-1; 7 bases are shared with TRBD1. V lost 3 bases, J lost 2 bases, and 3 bases stayed unmatched. This CDR3 spans 14 amino acids. Per germline, CDR1 ENHRY and CDR2 SYGVKD. The CDR3 protein is CAISDGTVNTEAFF. The CDR3 bases are TGTGCCATCAGTGACGGGACAGTCAACACTGAAGCTTTCTTT.

The J gene is TRBJ2-3, the V gene TRBV9, with D tentatively TRBD2 (6 bases). The V gene lost 0 bases and the J gene lost 0 bases, with 11 bases spanning the gap. The length of the CDR3 is 16 residues. The germline gives CDR1 SGDLS, CDR2 YYNGEE. CDR3 in DNA: TGTGCCAGCAGCGTAGGTCGCGGGGCTAGCACAGATACGCAGTATTTT. Residues: CASSVGRGASTDTQYF. Full variable domain (remainder filled in from reference TRBV9 and TRBJ2-3): DSGVTQTPKHLITATGQRVTLRCSPRSGDLSVYWYQQSLDQGLQFLIQYYNGEERAKGNILERFSAQQFPDLHSELNLSSLELGDSALYFCASSVGRGASTDTQYFGPGTRLTVL.

This chain links TRBV9 with TRBJ2-1; maybe TRBD1 (5 bases). Germline values: CDR1 SGDLS, CDR2 YYNGEE. The CDR3 loop spans 13 amino acids. The V end lost 3 bases, the J end lost 4 bases, and 8 bases lay between the germline ends. The CDR3 coding sequence is TGTGCCAGCAGCGAGACAGATTACAATGAGCAGTTCTTC. This sequence encodes CASSETDYNEQFF.

To note about this clone: Relative to the germline gene, one junction end is altered; a read error may explain this. The rearrangement links TRBV4-1 to TRBJ2-1; D gene unclear. The CDR3 consists of 11 residues. CDR1 and CDR2 (germline): MGHRA, YSYEKL. The CDR3 nucleotides are TGCGCCAGCGGCCAATCCGATGAGCAGTTCTTC. Protein sequence: CASGQSDEQFF.

The chain combines TRBV6-6 with TRBJ2-2; TRBD2 agrees at 10 bases. CDR3 size: 15 residues. The germline gives CDR1 MNHNY, CDR2 SVGAGI (reference sequence). Trimming cost V 2 bases and J 3 bases; bases outside gene matches: 0. The CDR3 nucleotides are TGTGCCAGCAGTTACGGGACTAGCGACACCGGGGAGCTGTTTTTT. Translating it yields CASSYGTSDTGELFF.

For this clone: Sequence at one end of the junction differs from germline and may be a read error. The J gene is TRBJ2-7, the V gene TRBV5-5; no clear D. CDR1 is SGHKS, CDR2 YYEKEE, per germline (reference sequence). There are 15 residues in the CDR3. CDR3 residues: CASTLGILPPDEQYF. CDR3 sequence (DNA): TGTGCCAGCACCTTGGGGATTCTCCCCCCGGACGAGCAGTACTTC.

CDR3 in amino acids: CASSQVAPHQETQYF. CDR3 nucleotide sequence: TGCGCCAGCAGCCAAGTAGCGCCCCATCAAGAGACCCAGTACTTC. This rearrangement joins TRBV4-1 to TRBJ2-5, with a weak D call TRBD2 (5 bases). The CDR3 consists of 15 residues. Germline-derived CDR1 and CDR2 are MGHRA and YSYEKL. Trimming pared 1 base from V and 2 bases from J, leaving 11 bases between.

V and J are TRBV27 and TRBJ1-1, with 10 bases that match TRBD1. CDR3 length: 15 amino acids. Germline V CDR1 and CDR2: MNHEY, SMNVEV (reference sequence). J was trimmed by 7 bases and V by 1 base; bases with no gene match: 6. For the CDR3, the DNA is TGTGCCAGCAGTTTATACCGGGACAGGGGTAGTGAAGCTTTCTTT. It yields the protein CASSLYRDRGSEAFF.

J is TRBJ1-4 and V is TRBV4-1; D remains unclear. Germline values: CDR1 MGHRA, CDR2 YSYEKL. The CDR3 is 15 residues long. The V gene lost 2 bases and the J gene lost 0 bases, with 7 bases spanning the gap. The CDR3 region has the DNA TGCGCCAGCAGCCAAACAGTGGCAACTAATGAAAAACTGTTTTTT. Translating gives CASSQTVATNEKLFF.

V is TRBV7-3 and J is TRBJ2-1; the match to TRBD1 covers 8 bases. The CDR3 is made up of 15 amino acids. CDR1 and CDR2 (germline): SGHTA, FQGTGA. Losses at the gene ends were 3 bases for V and 3 bases for J; bases not matched to a gene: 4. CDR3 sequence: CASSFRDRNYNEQFF. The DNA of the CDR3 is TGTGCCAGCAGCTTCCGGGACAGGAACTACAATGAGCAGTTCTTC.

The chain couples TRBV28 to TRBJ2-3; no clear D gene. Trimming left V 3 bases short and J 5 bases short, with 3 bases between. Looked up from germline, CDR1 is MDHEN and CDR2 is SYDVKM. CDR3 length: 11 amino acids. CDR3 in DNA: TGTGCCAGCAGTTTTGGAGATACGCAGTATTTT. As protein: CASSFGDTQYF.

CDR3 protein: CASSFRFPNTEAFF. The CDR3 DNA reads TGTGCCAGCAGCTTTCGGTTTCCTAACACTGAAGCTTTCTTT. The chain links TRBV7-8 to TRBJ1-1; D gene ambiguous. Per germline, CDR1 SGHVS and CDR2 FQNEAQ. Trimming pared 3 bases from V and 2 bases from J, leaving 10 bases between. The CDR3 is made up of 14 amino acids.

CDR3 coding DNA: TGTGCCAGCAGAACGGACAGACTAAACACTGAAGCTTTCTTT. Its translation is CASRTDRLNTEAFF. V is TRBV27 and J is TRBJ1-1; D is possibly TRBD1 (6 bases). This CDR3 is built from 14 residues. V lost 6 bases and J 2 bases, leaving 13 bases between the germline ends. Germline CDR1 is MNHEY and CDR2 is SMNVEV (reference sequence).

The chain carries TRBV9 and TRBJ2-1; D is unclear. V was pared by 3 bases and J by 0 bases, with 16 bases between. Germline V gene sequence: CDR1 SGDLS, CDR2 YYNGEE. The CDR3 loop spans 17 amino acids. The CDR3 loop reads CASSGFPLGRSYNEQFF. The CDR3 nucleotides read TGTGCCAGCAGCGGGTTCCCTTTGGGCCGCTCCTACAATGAGCAGTTCTTC.

The chain has TRBV9 and TRBJ2-3; 8 bases match TRBD2. Germline assignment: CDR1 SGDLS and CDR2 YYNGEE. The CDR3 consists of 15 residues. Germline trimming cut 7 bases from V and 5 bases from J; bases unmatched to any gene: 12. CDR3 residues: CASAPGAGGVDTQYF. The CDR3 nucleotides read TGTGCCAGCGCGCCCGGGGCGGGGGGCGTAGATACGCAGTATTTT.

The chain has TRBV7-9 and TRBJ2-5; D is unclear. The DNA end is a closer match to TRBJ2-7, so the J assignment may be wrong. CDR1 SEHNR and CDR2 FQNEAQ come from the germline V gene (reference sequence). The CDR3 sequence is 14 residues long. CDR3 nucleotide sequence: TGTGCCAGCAGCTTATTGGCAGCGTCCTACGAGCAGTACTTC. This encodes CASSLLAASYEQYF.

The rearrangement joins TRBV15 to TRBJ2-7, with 8 bases matching TRBD2. CDR1 and CDR2 from the germline V gene are LNHNV and YYDKDF (reference sequence). This CDR3 is built from 21 residues. With 3 bases clipped from V and 6 bases from J, the junction kept 28 bases outside the gene matches. CDR3 nucleotide sequence: TGTGCCACCAGCAGGGCTTGGGAGCGGGGACTAGACCTCCCTTCGTCTCCCGAGCAGTACTTC. Its protein product is CATSRAWERGLDLPSSPEQYF.

The J gene is TRBJ1-1, the V gene TRBV29-1; D perhaps matches TRBD1 (5 bases). Looked up from germline, CDR1 is SQVTM and CDR2 is ANQGSEA. V dropped 7 bases and J dropped 4 bases, with 7 bases sitting between them. The CDR3 has 10 amino acids. In nucleotides, the CDR3 is TGCAGCGGACAGAGCACTGAAGCTTTCTTT. It specifies CSGQSTEAFF.